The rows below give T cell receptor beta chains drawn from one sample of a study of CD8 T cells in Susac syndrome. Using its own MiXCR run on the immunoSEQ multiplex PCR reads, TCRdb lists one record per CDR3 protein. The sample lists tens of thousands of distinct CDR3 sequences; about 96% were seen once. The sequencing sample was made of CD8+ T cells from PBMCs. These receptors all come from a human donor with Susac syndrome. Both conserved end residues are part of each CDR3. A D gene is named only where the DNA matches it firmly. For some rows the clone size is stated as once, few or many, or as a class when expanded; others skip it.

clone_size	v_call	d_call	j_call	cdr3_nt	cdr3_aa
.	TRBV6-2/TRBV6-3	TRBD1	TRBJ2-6	TGTGCCAGCACCCGCTGGGGGACAGGGGTTACTGGGGCCAACGTCCTGACTTTC	CASTRWGTGVTGANVLTF
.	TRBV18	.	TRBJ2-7	TGTGCCAGCTCACCCAATGGCGGGGAGCGTGAGCAGTACTTC	CASSPNGGEREQYF
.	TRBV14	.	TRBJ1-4	TGTGCCAGCAGCTTTATGGGACGGCAAAAACTGTTTTTT	CASSFMGRQKLFF
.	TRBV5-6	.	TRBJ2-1	TGTGCCAGCAGCTCGTCTGACATTGGGCGCTACAATGAGCAGTTCTTC	CASSSSDIGRYNEQFF
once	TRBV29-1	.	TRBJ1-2	TGCAGCGTTGTAAGCGGGGACTATGGCTACACCTTC	CSVVSGDYGYTF
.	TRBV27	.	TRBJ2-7	TGTGCCAGCAGTTTCGTGGGTTACGAGCAGTACTTC	CASSFVGYEQYF
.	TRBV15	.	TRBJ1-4	TGTGCCACCAGCAGAGAGATCGGGAAACTGTTTTTT	CATSREIGKLFF
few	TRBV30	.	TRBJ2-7	TGTGCCTGCTGGACCTACGAGCAGTACTTC	CACWTYEQYF
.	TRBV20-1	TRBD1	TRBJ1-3	TGCAGTGCCATCCCGGACAGGGAACTAGACACCATATATTTT	CSAIPDRELDTIYF
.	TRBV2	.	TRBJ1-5	TGTGCCAGCAGCACACGACAGAACCAGCCCCAGCATTTT	CASSTRQNQPQHF
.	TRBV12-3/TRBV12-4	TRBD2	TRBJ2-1	TGTGCCAGCTCCCTCGGGCGGGGGGGCTACAATGAGCAGTTCTTC	CASSLGRGGYNEQFF
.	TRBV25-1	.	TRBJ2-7	TGTGCCAGCAGTGAGAACTGGAGGGTTGACGAGCAGTACTTC	CASSENWRVDEQYF
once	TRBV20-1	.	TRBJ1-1	TGCAGTGCTAGAGATCCCGCAGGGGACACTGAAGCTTTCTTT	CSARDPAGDTEAFF
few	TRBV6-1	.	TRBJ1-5	TGTGCCAGCAGCCCAAGTCACCGGAGCAATCAGCCCCAGCATTTT	CASSPSHRSNQPQHF
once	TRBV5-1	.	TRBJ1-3	TGCGCCAGCACGAACTCCTCTGGAAACACCATATATTTT	CASTNSSGNTIYF
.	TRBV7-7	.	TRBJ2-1	TGTGCTAGCAGCTTGGCCGGACAGAACAATGAGCAGTTCTTC	CASSLAGQNNEQFF
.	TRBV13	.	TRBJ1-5	TGTGCCAGCAGCCAAATGGGGGCGGCAGGCAATCAGCCCCAGCATTTT	CASSQMGAAGNQPQHF
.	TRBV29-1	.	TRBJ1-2	TGCAGCGTTGAGCAGGGGCATGGCTACACCTTC	CSVEQGHGYTF
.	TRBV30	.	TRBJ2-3	TGTGCCTGGGGTTTATTTGGCACAGATACGCAGTATTTT	CAWGLFGTDTQYF
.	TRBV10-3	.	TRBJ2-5	TGTGCCATCAAGTTAGAAGAGACCCAGTACTTC	CAIKLEETQYF